A single sample gave rise to the 22 T cell receptor beta chains below, sequenced in a study of blood T cell repertoires in COVID-19. Clones were sequenced by immunoSEQ multiplex PCR, and TCRdb holds only the in-frame ones, with some missing. Among around 160,000 clones listed, nearly 80% were seen once. Specimen: peripheral blood. Every receptor here comes from a woman at least 80 years old with acute or convalescent COVID-19.

This chain uses TRBV19 with TRBJ1-3, with unresolved D. V gave up 6 bases and J gave up 0 bases, with 6 bases separating them. The length of the CDR3 is 13 residues. Germline values: CDR1 LNHDA, CDR2 SQIVND (reference sequence). CDR3 region: CASRPSSGNTIYF. In DNA form, the CDR3 reads TGTGCCAGTAGACCGAGCTCTGGAAACACCATATATTTT. Looking up the rest from reference TRBV19 and TRBJ1-3 gives the full variable domain: DGGITQSPKYLFRKEGQNVTLSCEQNLNHDAMYWYRQDPGQGLRLIYYSQIVNDFQKGDIAEGYSVSREKKESFPLTVTSAQKNPTAFYLCASRPSSGNTIYFGEGSWLTVV.

V and J are TRBV19 and TRBJ1-6; D remains unclear. Germline loops: CDR1 LNHDA, CDR2 SQIVND (reference sequence). V gave up 5 bases and J gave up 8 bases, with 7 bases separating them. The CDR3 extends over 12 amino acids. The CDR3 region is CASSFQYSPLHF. CDR3 bases: TGTGCCAGTAGTTTCCAGTATTCACCCCTCCACTTT.

The V call is TRBV6-1, the J call TRBJ2-4, with 8 bases identical to TRBD1. The CDR3 is 17 amino acids. The germline CDR1 and CDR2 sequences are MNHNS and SASEGT. V shed 4 bases, J shed 0 bases, and the junction held 8 bases outside the gene matches. The CDR3 reads CASSVSGQGLAKNIQYF. As DNA, the CDR3 is TGTGCCAGCAGTGTCTCAGGACAGGGCTTAGCCAAAAACATTCAGTACTTC.

The chain is built from TRBV6-5 and TRBJ2-7, with no clear D. CDR1 and CDR2 (germline): MNHEY, SVGAGI. The V end lost 7 bases, the J end lost 1 base, and 17 bases lay between the germline ends. The CDR3 runs to 15 residues. The CDR3 coding sequence is TGTGCCAGCATCGCGAGGTCGGCAAGTTCCTACGAGCAGTACTTC. Translated, it gives CASIARSASSYEQYF.

The rearrangement links TRBV28 to TRBJ2-5, with TRBD2 matching over 9 bases. CDR1 is MDHEN, CDR2 SYDVKM, per germline. Germline trimming cut 3 bases from V and 2 bases from J; bases unmatched to any gene: 7. The CDR3 consists of 16 residues. The CDR3 reads CASSFGLAGAQETQYF. The CDR3 nucleotides are TGTGCCAGCAGTTTCGGGTTAGCGGGGGCACAAGAGACCCAGTACTTC.

Comment on this clone: Germline and junction disagree at one end, which may indicate a read error. The gene calls are TRBV5-1 and TRBJ2-5; maybe TRBD1 (6 bases). CDR1 is SGHRS and CDR2 is YFSETQ in the germline V gene. The CDR3 runs to 14 residues. The CDR3 here is CASSLEGVQKTQYF. The CDR3 nucleotides are TGCGCCAGCAGCTTGGAGGGGGTCCAAAAGACCCAGTACTTC.

This chain joins TRBV2 and TRBJ2-1; 13 nucleotides match TRBD2. The J segment lost 7 bases and the V segment lost 4 bases, leaving 1 base of the junction unmatched. This CDR3 is 14 amino acids long. Germline-derived CDR1 and CDR2 are SNHLY and FYNNEI. The DNA for the CDR3 is TGTGCCAGCAGTGTACTAGCGGGAGGGAATGAGCAGTTCTTC. This codes for CASSVLAGGNEQFF. Filled out from reference TRBV2 and TRBJ2-1, the complete variable domain reads EPEVTQTPSHQVTQMGQEVILRCVPISNHLYFYWYRQILGQKVEFLVSFYNNEISEKSEIFDDQFSVERPDGSNFTLKIRSTKLEDSAMYFCASSVLAGGNEQFFGPGTRLTVL.

The rearrangement joins TRBV5-1 to TRBJ2-7, with 7 bases matching TRBD2. Germline V gene sequence: CDR1 SGHRS, CDR2 YFSETQ. The CDR3 sequence is 14 residues long. J gave up 3 bases and V 0 bases, and 3 bases lay outside the gene matches. This CDR3 is CASSLVAGVYEQYF. The CDR3 DNA follows: TGCGCCAGCAGCTTGGTGGCGGGAGTCTACGAGCAGTACTTC.

This clone was seen only a few times. The gene calls are TRBV28 and TRBJ2-3, with 11 bases matching TRBD2. The CDR3 runs to 16 residues. The germline V gene has CDR1 MDHEN and CDR2 SYDVKM. V dropped 4 bases and J dropped 3; count of bases not matched to a gene: 6. The CDR3 reads CASSSLAGGRTDTQYF. The CDR3 nucleotides are TGTGCCAGCAGTTCATTAGCGGGAGGGAGGACAGATACGCAGTATTTT.

V and J are TRBV7-8 and TRBJ2-7, with TRBD2 matching over 7 bases. Per the germline V gene, CDR1 is SGHVS and CDR2 is FQNEAQ. The CDR3 contains 14 residues. Trimming removed 5 bases from V and 4 bases from J; junction bases left unmatched: 8. CDR3 in amino acids: CASSRMLGGYEQYF. The DNA of the CDR3 is TGTGCCAGCAGCCGCATGCTGGGGGGGTACGAGCAGTACTTC.

This sequence joins TRBV2 and TRBJ2-4; TRBD1 matches at 11 bases. V lost 6 bases and J lost 6; bases outside the gene matches: 4. The CDR3 is 14 residues long. Germline CDR1 SNHLY, CDR2 FYNNEI. CDR3 sequence: CASRRDRGLNIQYF. CDR3 in DNA: TGTGCCAGCAGACGGGACAGGGGGTTAAACATTCAGTACTTC.

The chain joins TRBV5-1 to TRBJ1-2, with 9 bases that match TRBD1. J was trimmed by 3 bases and V by 2 bases; bases with no gene match: 5. The CDR3 contains 15 residues. Germline CDR1 is SGHRS and CDR2 is YFSETQ. The CDR3 is CASSFYRGRDYGYTF. CDR3 coding DNA: TGCGCCAGCAGCTTCTACAGGGGGCGCGACTATGGCTACACCTTC. Variable domain in full (rest from reference TRBV5-1 and TRBJ1-2): KAGVTQTPRYLIKTRGQQVTLSCSPISGHRSVSWYQQTPGQGLQFLFEYFSETQRNKGNFPGRFSGRQFSNSRSEMNVSTLELGDSALYLCASSFYRGRDYGYTFGSGTRLTVV.

There are a few counts of this clone. V and J are TRBV7-2 and TRBJ2-2, with unresolved D. V shed 5 bases and J shed 2 bases, with 9 bases lying between them. The CDR3 loop spans 14 amino acids. Germline CDR1 reads SGHTA; CDR2 reads FQGNSA. In DNA, the CDR3 is TGTGCCAGCAGCCCTAACCCAAACACCGGGGAGCTGTTTTTT. Amino acids: CASSPNPNTGELFF. Variable domain in full (rest from reference TRBV7-2 and TRBJ2-2): GAGVSQSPSNKVTEKGKDVELRCDPISGHTALYWYRQSLGQGLEFLIYFQGNSAPDKSGLPSDRFSAERTGGSVSTLTIQRTQQEDSAVYLCASSPNPNTGELFFGEGSRLTVL.

The V call is TRBV19, the J call TRBJ2-2, with D possibly matching TRBD2 (6 bases). Germline CDR1 is LNHDA and CDR2 is SQIVND (reference sequence). Trimming removed 5 bases at V and 5 bases at J, with 9 bases between. The CDR3 is 13 amino acids. The CDR3, as DNA: TGTGCCAGTAGTCGACGGGAGACCGGGGAGCTGTTTTTT. This codes for CASSRRETGELFF.

This chain links TRBV5-1 with TRBJ1-1; the D gene is possibly TRBD1 (6 bases). CDR3 length: 16 residues. Trimming took 0 bases from V and 2 from J, leaving 14 bases between them. Per germline, CDR1 SGHRS and CDR2 YFSETQ. As DNA, the CDR3 is TGCGCCAGCAGCTTGGTGGCAGGGGAAATTAACACTGAAGCTTTCTTT. It specifies CASSLVAGEINTEAFF.

This chain links TRBV14 with TRBJ2-5; TRBD2 aligns across 15 bases. The junction had 2 bases not matched to a gene; V was cut back by 4 bases and J by 5 bases. CDR3 length: 15 amino acids. Germline V CDR1 and CDR2: SGHDN, FVKESK. The CDR3 region has the DNA TGTGCCAGCAGCCGAGGACTAGCGGGAGGGGAGACCCAGTACTTC. As protein: CASSRGLAGGETQYF.

This chain links TRBV6-6 with TRBJ2-3; 7 bases match TRBD2. CDR1 is MNHNY and CDR2 is SVGAGI in the germline V gene (reference sequence). The CDR3 runs 15 residues. Trimming took 5 bases from V and 1 from J; bases not matched to a gene: 6. Here the CDR3 DNA reads TGTGCCAGCAGTAATCCTAGCGGACGCACAGATACGCAGTATTTT. Its translation is CASSNPSGRTDTQYF.

This clone appeared a few times. The chain is built from TRBV6-2 or TRBV6-3 and TRBJ1-1, with a weak D call TRBD1 (6 bases). Trimming pared 5 bases from V and 1 base from J, leaving 14 bases between. The germline V gene has CDR1 MNHEY and CDR2 SVGEGT. The CDR3 runs 15 residues. The CDR3 spells CASSPMVQGNTEAFF. The CDR3 bases are TGTGCCAGCAGTCCAATGGTACAGGGGAACACTGAAGCTTTCTTT.

In nucleotides, the CDR3 is TGTGCCAGCAGCTCGGGGGGCTGGAATTCACCCCTCCACTTT. Protein: CASSSGGWNSPLHF. The chain has TRBV7-9 and TRBJ1-6; possibly TRBD1 for D (6 bases). The CDR3 covers 14 residues. V lost 4 bases, J lost 7 bases, and 11 bases lay in between. Germline V lookup: CDR1 SEHNR, CDR2 FQNEAQ (reference sequence).

This clone has a handful of counts. V and J are TRBV5-4 and TRBJ2-3; TRBD2 matches 13 bases. This CDR3 comprises 17 residues. V shed 4 bases, J shed 0 bases, and the junction held 5 bases outside the gene matches. Germline V lookup: CDR1 SGHNT, CDR2 YYREEE (reference sequence). This chain's CDR3 is CASSNGTSGTSTDTQYF. The CDR3 DNA reads as TGTGCCAGCAGCAACGGGACTAGCGGGACTAGCACAGATACGCAGTATTTT. Variable domain in full (rest from reference TRBV5-4 and TRBJ2-3): ETGVTQSPTHLIKTRGQQVTLRCSSQSGHNTVSWYQQALGQGPQFIFQYYREEENGRGNFPPRFSGLQFPNYSSELNVNALELDDSALYLCASSNGTSGTSTDTQYFGPGTRLTVL.

The sample holds a few counts of this clone. This rearrangement joins TRBV2 to TRBJ1-2; unclear D gene. V lost 4 bases and J 7 bases, leaving 16 bases between the germline ends. CDR1 SNHLY and CDR2 FYNNEI come from the germline V gene. The CDR3 runs 14 residues. The CDR3 loop reads CASSGQIHSGGYTF. CDR3 nucleotide sequence: TGTGCCAGCAGTGGACAAATCCACAGCGGTGGCTACACCTTC.

The chain combines TRBV6-5 with TRBJ1-6, with a possible D match to TRBD1 (5 bases). V was shortened by 0 bases and J by 8 bases, with 14 bases between the two germline ends. Germline assignment: CDR1 MNHEY and CDR2 SVGAGI. This CDR3 contains 16 residues. In DNA form, the CDR3 reads TGTGCCAGCAGTTACTCTGCCCAGGGTTCGCATTCACCCCTCCACTTT. Residues: CASSYSAQGSHSPLHF.